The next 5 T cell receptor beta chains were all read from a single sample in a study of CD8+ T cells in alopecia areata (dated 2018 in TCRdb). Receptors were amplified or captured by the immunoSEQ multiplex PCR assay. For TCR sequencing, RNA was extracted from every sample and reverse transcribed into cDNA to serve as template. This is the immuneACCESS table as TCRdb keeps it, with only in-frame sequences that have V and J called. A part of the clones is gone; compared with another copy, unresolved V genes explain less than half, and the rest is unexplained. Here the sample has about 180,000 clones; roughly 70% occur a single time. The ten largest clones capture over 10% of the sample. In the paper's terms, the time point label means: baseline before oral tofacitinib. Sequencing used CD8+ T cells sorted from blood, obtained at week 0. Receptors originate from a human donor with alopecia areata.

DNA of the CDR3: TGCGCCAGCAGCTTGGTACCGGATTCCTACAATGAGCAGTTCTTC. It is translated as CASSLVPDSYNEQFF. The V gene is TRBV5-1, the J gene TRBJ2-1; the D is unclear. The germline V gene has CDR1 SGHRS and CDR2 YFSETQ. CDR3 length: 15 residues. V was cut by 0 bases and J by 1 base, with 8 bases left in between. The entire variable domain, with the rest obtained from reference TRBV5-1 and TRBJ2-1, is as follows: KAGVTQTPRYLIKTRGQQVTLSCSPISGHRSVSWYQQTPGQGLQFLFEYFSETQRNKGNFPGRFSGRQFSNSRSEMNVSTLELGDSALYLCASSLVPDSYNEQFFGPGTRLTVL.

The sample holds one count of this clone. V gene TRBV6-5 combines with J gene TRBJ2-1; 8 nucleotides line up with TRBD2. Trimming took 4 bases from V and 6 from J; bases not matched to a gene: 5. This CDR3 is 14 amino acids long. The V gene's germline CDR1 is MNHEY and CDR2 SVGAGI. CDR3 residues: CASSWRGASNEQFF. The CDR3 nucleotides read TGTGCCAGCAGTTGGCGGGGGGCGTCCAATGAGCAGTTCTTC.

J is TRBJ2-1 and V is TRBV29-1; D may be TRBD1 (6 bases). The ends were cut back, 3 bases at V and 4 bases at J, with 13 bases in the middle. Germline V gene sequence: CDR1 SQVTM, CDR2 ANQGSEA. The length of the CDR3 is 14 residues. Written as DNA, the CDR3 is TGCAGCGTTGACCCAGGGGATCGATACAATGAGCAGTTCTTC. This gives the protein CSVDPGDRYNEQFF.

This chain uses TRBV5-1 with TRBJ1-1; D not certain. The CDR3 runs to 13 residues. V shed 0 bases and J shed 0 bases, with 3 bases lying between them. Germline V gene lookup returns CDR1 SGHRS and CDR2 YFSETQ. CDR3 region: CASSLDMNTEAFF. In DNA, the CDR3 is TGCGCCAGCAGCTTGGATATGAACACTGAAGCTTTCTTT. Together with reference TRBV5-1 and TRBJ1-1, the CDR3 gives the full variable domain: KAGVTQTPRYLIKTRGQQVTLSCSPISGHRSVSWYQQTPGQGLQFLFEYFSETQRNKGNFPGRFSGRQFSNSRSEMNVSTLELGDSALYLCASSLDMNTEAFFGQGTRLTVV.

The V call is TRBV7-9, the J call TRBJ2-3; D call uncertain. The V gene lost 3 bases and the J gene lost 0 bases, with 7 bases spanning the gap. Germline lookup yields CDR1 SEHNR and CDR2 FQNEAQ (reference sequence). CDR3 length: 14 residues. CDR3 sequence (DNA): TGTGCCAGCAGCTTTCCTTGGAGCACAGATACGCAGTATTTT. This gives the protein CASSFPWSTDTQYF.